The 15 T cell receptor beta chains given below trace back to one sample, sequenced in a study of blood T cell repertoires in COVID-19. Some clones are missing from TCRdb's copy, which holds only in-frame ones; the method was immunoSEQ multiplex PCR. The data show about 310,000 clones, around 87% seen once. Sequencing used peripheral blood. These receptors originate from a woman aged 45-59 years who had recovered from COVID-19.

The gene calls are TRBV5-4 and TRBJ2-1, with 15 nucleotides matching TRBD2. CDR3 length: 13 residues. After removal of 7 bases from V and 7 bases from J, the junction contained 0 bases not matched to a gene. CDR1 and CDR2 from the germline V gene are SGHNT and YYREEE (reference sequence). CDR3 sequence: CASGLAGGNEQFF. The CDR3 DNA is TGTGCCAGCGGACTAGCGGGGGGGAATGAGCAGTTCTTC.

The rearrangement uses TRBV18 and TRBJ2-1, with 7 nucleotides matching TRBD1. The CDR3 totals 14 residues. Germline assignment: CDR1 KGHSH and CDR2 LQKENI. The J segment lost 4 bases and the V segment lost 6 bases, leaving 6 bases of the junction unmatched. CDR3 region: CASSGQPTYNEQFF. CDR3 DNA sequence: TGTGCCAGCTCGGGACAGCCAACTTACAATGAGCAGTTCTTC.

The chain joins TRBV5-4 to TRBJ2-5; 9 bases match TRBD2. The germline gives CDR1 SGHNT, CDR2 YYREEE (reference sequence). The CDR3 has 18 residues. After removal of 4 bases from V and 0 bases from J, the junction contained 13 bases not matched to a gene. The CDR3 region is CASSLWVGGRAYQETQYF. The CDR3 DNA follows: TGTGCCAGCAGCCTCTGGGTAGGCGGGAGGGCCTACCAAGAGACCCAGTACTTC.

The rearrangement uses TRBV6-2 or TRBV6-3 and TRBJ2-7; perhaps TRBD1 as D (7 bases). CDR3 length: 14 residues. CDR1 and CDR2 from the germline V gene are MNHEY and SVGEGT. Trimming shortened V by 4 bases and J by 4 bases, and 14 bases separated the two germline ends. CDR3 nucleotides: TGTGCCAGCAGTTCCCGGGGGACAGATTACGAGCAGTACTTC. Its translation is CASSSRGTDYEQYF.

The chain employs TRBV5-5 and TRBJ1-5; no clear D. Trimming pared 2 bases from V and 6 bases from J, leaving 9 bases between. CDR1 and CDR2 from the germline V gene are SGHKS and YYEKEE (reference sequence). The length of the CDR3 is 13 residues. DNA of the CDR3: TGTGCCAGCAGCTTATACCCAGGTCAGCCCCAGCATTTT. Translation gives CASSLYPGQPQHF.

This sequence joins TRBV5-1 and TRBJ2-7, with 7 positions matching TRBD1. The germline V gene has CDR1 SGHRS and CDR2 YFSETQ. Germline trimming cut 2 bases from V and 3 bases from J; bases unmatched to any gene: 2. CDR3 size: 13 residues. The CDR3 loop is CASSFGDSYEQYF. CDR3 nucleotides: TGCGCCAGCAGCTTTGGGGACAGCTACGAGCAGTACTTC.

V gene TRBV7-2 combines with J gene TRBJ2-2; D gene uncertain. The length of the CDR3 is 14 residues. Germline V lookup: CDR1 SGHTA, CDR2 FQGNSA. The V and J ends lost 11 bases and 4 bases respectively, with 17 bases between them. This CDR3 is CAVQSGAFTGELFF. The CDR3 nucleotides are TGTGCCGTTCAATCCGGAGCGTTCACCGGGGAGCTGTTTTTT.

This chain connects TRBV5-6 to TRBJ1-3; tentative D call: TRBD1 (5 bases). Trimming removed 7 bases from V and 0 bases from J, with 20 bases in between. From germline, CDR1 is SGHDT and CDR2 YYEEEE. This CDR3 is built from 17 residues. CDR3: CASGIYRGTFSGNTIYF. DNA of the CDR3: TGTGCCAGCGGAATCTATCGCGGGACCTTCTCTGGAAACACCATATATTTT.

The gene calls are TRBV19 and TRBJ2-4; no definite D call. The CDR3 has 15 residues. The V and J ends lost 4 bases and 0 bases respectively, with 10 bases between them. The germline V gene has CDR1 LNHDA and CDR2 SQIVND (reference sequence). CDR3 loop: CASSRSLIAKNIQYF. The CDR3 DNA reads TGTGCCAGTAGTAGAAGCTTAATAGCCAAAAACATTCAGTACTTC.

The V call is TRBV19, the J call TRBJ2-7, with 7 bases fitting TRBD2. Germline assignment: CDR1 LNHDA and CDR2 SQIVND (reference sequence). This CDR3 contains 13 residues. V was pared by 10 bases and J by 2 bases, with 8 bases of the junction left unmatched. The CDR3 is CATKRDGTYEQYF. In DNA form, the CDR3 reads TGTGCCACTAAGCGGGACGGTACCTACGAGCAGTACTTC.

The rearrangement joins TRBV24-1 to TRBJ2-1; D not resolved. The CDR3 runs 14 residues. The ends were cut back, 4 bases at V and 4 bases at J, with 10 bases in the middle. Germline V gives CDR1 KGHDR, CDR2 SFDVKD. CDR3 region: CATSDLTVYNEQFF. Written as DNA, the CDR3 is TGTGCCACCAGTGACTTGACGGTATACAATGAGCAGTTCTTC.

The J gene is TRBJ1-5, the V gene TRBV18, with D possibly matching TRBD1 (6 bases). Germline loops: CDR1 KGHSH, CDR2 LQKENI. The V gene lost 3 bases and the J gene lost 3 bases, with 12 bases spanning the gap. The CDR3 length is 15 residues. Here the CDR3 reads CASSPNHRDNQPQHF. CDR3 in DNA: TGTGCCAGCTCACCCAATCACAGGGACAATCAGCCCCAGCATTTT.

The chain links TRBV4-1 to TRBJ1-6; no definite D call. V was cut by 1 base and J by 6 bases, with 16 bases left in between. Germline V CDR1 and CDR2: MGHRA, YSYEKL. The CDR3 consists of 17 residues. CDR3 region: CASSQGPGGAGNSPLHF. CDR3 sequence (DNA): TGCGCCAGCAGCCAAGGGCCGGGAGGTGCGGGTAATTCACCCCTCCACTTT.

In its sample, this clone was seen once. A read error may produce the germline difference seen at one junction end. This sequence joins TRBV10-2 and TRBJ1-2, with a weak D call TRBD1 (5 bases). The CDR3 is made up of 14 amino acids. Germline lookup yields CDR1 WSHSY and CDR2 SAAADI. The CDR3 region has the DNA TGCGCCAGCACTGAGAGAGGACATAACTATGGCTACACCTTC. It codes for CASTERGHNYGYTF.

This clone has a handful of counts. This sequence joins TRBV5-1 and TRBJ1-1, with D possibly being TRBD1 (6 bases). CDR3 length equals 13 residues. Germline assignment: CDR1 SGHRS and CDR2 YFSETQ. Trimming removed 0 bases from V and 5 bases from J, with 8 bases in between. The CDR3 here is CASSLGQETEAFF. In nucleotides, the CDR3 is TGCGCCAGCAGCTTGGGACAGGAAACTGAAGCTTTCTTT.